The clone carrying this TCR beta chain was observed a few times. This specimen comes from a study of blood T cell repertoires in COVID-19. The wider study: COVID-19 samples collected from the United States, Italy and Spain covered acute and convalescent phases.

Original analysis: Reference gene primers were amplified, and this amplification served to estimate nucleated cell counts. Sequenced by immunoSEQ multiplex PCR; TCRdb stores in-frame clones only, minus some. The V and J calls and clone size are taken from that table; D and trimming were inferred from the DNA. The table lists roughly 42,000 clones, over 75% of them singletons. CDR3 length equals 15 residues. Germline V gene data show CDR1 as MNHNS and CDR2 as SASEGT. The V gene lost 1 base and the J gene lost 2 bases, with 12 bases spanning the gap. The sequence came from a man aged 25 to 40 with active or convalescent COVID-19. Sequencing input: peripheral blood. The V call is TRBV6-1, the J call TRBJ2-7; weak D call: TRBD2 (7 bases). DNA of the CDR3: TGTGCCAGCAGTGAAGAAGGGGGGGTACCCTACGAGCAGTACTTC. Its protein is CASSEEGGVPYEQYF.